This TCR beta chain originates from a study of blood T cells in healthy people across ages. Study at large: The capture of about one barcoded beta molecule per two T cells was achieved by template switching.

CDR1 is MNHEY, CDR2 SMNVEV, per germline (reference sequence). This CDR3 region has 13 residues. Concerning this clonotype: Its antigen is unknown. Germline is not matched at one junction end, which may reflect a read error.

Overall study findings and caveats: Estimates of total diversity, which came from one million sequenced T cells, were considered to be underestimates.

Each sample yielded at least 5 micrograms of PBMC total RNA. A J-beta primer mix and a sample-barcoded 5' primer were used in a second PCR of about 7 to 12 cycles. TCRdb ran MiXCR on the 5' RACE reads and lists one entry per CDR3 protein. The sample includes hundreds of thousands of distinct CDR3 sequences, roughly 60% of them seen just once. The chain joins TRBV27 to TRBJ2-1, with 9 bases fitting TRBD2. This TCR came from a man aged 25 to 40 in good health. The sample taken for sequencing was blood. CDR3 region: CASTTSGYNEQFF. CDR3 bases: TGTGCCAGCACGACTAGCGGCTACAACGAGCAGTTCTTC.